Below, one T cell receptor (beta chain) is given with its context. Its specificity is not known. Treatment indicated: roughly 10-day PBMC culture with coronavirus spike peptide pools or control peptides (ViraFEST assay). Sequencing of DNA taken from cultured CD4+ T cells relied on the Oncomine TCR Beta short-read assay. TCRdb ran MiXCR on the PCR reads and lists one entry per CDR3 protein. The sample records some 16,000 distinct CDR3 sequences, 51% being singletons. Germline assignment: CDR1 SGHRS and CDR2 YFSETQ. This CDR3 is 13 amino acids long. The V gene end was trimmed by 0 bases and the J gene end by 6 bases; junction bases not matched to a gene: 2. The source of the sample is a study of vaccination and CD4 T cells after COVID-19.

What was sequenced was CD4+ T cells from blood, cultured in vitro. The clonotype comes from a human donor who had recovered from COVID-19. The chain is built from TRBV5-1 and TRBJ1-1; 7 bases align to TRBD1. The CDR3 bases are TGCGCCAGCAGCTTGGGAGGGGGCCCTGAAGCTTTCTTT. Protein: CASSLGGGPEAFF. Together with reference TRBV5-1 and TRBJ1-1, the CDR3 gives the full variable domain: KAGVTQTPRYLIKTRGQQVTLSCSPISGHRSVSWYQQTPGQGLQFLFEYFSETQRNKGNFPGRFSGRQFSNSRSEMNVSTLELGDSALYLCASSLGGGPEAFFGQGTRLTVV.